The rows below give T cell receptor beta chains drawn from one sample of a study of beta chain features in type 1 diabetes. Sequenced by immunoSEQ multiplex PCR; TCRdb stores in-frame clones only, minus some. Among about 400,000 clones, roughly an eighth were seen once, and the ten largest hold about 0.017%. Sequencing was carried out using naive CD4+ T cells from blood. The receptors derive from a man between 18 and 29 years old in good health. Each CDR3 is given with its conserved first and last residue. The D gene is left open where the match is weak. Clone size is not always given. Where it is, it says once, few, many or a class for expanded clones.

v_call,j_call,d_call,cdr3_length,clone_size,cdr3_aa,cdr3_nt
TRBV14,TRBJ2-7,TRBD2,15,-,CASSQGSGRVWGQYF,TGTGCCAGCAGCCAAGGATCCGGGAGGGTTTGGGGGCAGTACTTC
TRBV2,TRBJ2-1,-,13,few,CASSRDTGNEQFF,TGTGCCAGCAGCCGGGACACAGGTAATGAGCAGTTCTTC
TRBV5-1,TRBJ2-2,TRBD2,16,-,CASSLEAGGPSGELFF,TGCGCCAGCAGCTTGGAAGCGGGGGGGCCAAGCGGGGAGCTGTTTTTT
TRBV10-3,TRBJ2-7,-,14,-,CAISLRTEPNEQYF,TGTGCCATCAGCCTTAGGACAGAGCCCAACGAGCAGTACTTC
TRBV9,TRBJ2-1,TRBD1,14,few,CASSATGIYNEQFF,TGTGCCAGCAGCGCGACAGGGATCTACAATGAGCAGTTCTTC
TRBV5-4,TRBJ2-3,TRBD1,14,-,CASGVQGALNTQYF,TGTGCCAGCGGCGTACAGGGGGCTCTAAATACGCAGTATTTT
TRBV5-4,TRBJ2-7,-,12,-,CASSSGAYEQYF,TGTGCCAGCAGCTCGGGGGCCTACGAGCAGTACTTC
TRBV30,TRBJ1-5,TRBD1,14,-,CAWSNLQGDQPQHF,TGTGCCTGGAGTAACCTTCAGGGGGATCAGCCCCAGCATTTT
TRBV2,TRBJ2-4,TRBD1,16,few,CASSETPDRRGPIQYF,TGTGCCAGCAGTGAAACCCCAGACCGCAGGGGGCCCATTCAGTACTTC
TRBV12-5,TRBJ2-5,TRBD1,16,few,CASGLGDRGHTGTQYF,TGTGCTAGTGGTTTGGGTGACAGGGGGCACACTGGGACCCAGTACTTC
TRBV2,TRBJ2-5,-,13,-,CASKPYPQETQYF,TGTGCCAGCAAACCCTACCCTCAAGAGACCCAGTACTTC
TRBV9,TRBJ2-1,-,15,-,CASSVRAGAKNEQFF,TGTGCCAGCAGCGTAAGGGCGGGGGCTAAGAATGAGCAGTTCTTC
TRBV18,TRBJ2-7,-,13,few,CASSPAATYEQYF,TGTGCCAGCTCACCGGCGGCCACCTACGAGCAGTACTTC
TRBV30,TRBJ2-1,TRBD1,15,few,CAWRGTGLIYNEQFF,TGTGCCTGGAGGGGGACAGGGCTAATTTACAATGAGCAGTTCTTC
TRBV23-1,TRBJ1-2,TRBD1,17,-,CASSQSGWTGGCYGYTF,TGCGCCAGCAGTCAATCTGGGTGGACAGGGGGGTGCTATGGCTACACCTTC
TRBV5-1,TRBJ2-2,-,16,few,CASSLERVASTGELFF,TGCGCCAGCAGCTTGGAGCGAGTCGCCTCCACCGGGGAGCTGTTTTTT
TRBV7-2,TRBJ2-3,TRBD1,15,-,CASSPQGQKTDTQYF,TGTGCCAGCAGCCCCCAGGGACAGAAGACAGATACGCAGTATTTT
TRBV4-2,TRBJ2-7,TRBD1,14,-,CASSFDRAPGEQYF,TGTGCCAGCAGCTTCGACAGGGCCCCCGGCGAGCAGTACTTC
TRBV7-3,TRBJ2-1,-,18,-,CASSLGPPGGLSYNEQFF,TGTGCCAGCAGCTTAGGTCCCCCCGGGGGACTTTCCTACAATGAGCAGTTCTTC
TRBV7-9,TRBJ1-3,-,13,few,CASSLNDRNTIYF,TGTGCCAGCAGCTTAAACGACAGAAACACCATATATTTT
TRBV4-3,TRBJ2-1,-,15,-,CASSQGGSSYNEQFF,TGCGCCAGCAGCCAAGGCGGTAGCTCCTACAATGAGCAGTTCTTC
TRBV7-9,TRBJ1-2,TRBD1,14,few,CASSLGGGDYGYTF,TGTGCCAGCAGCTTAGGAGGGGGCGACTATGGCTACACCTTC